This paragraph covers one TCR beta chain sequence. This sample was taken from a study of spatial heterogeneity in lung cancer. The junction had 11 bases not matched to a gene; V was cut back by 0 bases and J by 7 bases. Looked up from germline, CDR1 is SGHVS and CDR2 is FQNEAQ. The CDR3 is 16 residues long. TCRdb re-called the 5' RACE reads through MiXCR, storing one row per CDR3 protein. The sample contains tens of thousands of distinct CDR3 sequences, around 8.4% of which appear only once. Time point in this sample: sample taken at primary tumor resection. Whole RNA was taken from tumor, nontumor lung or frozen PBMC; it was then sequenced unsorted.

Sequenced here: PBMCs, sampled at surgery. The chain joins TRBV7-8 to TRBJ2-7, with TRBD2 identical over 8 bases. This clonotype was sampled from a female donor with early-stage non-small cell lung cancer. DNA for the CDR3: TGTGCCAGCAGCTTAGCGCCAACGGGAGGGTCGGGGGAGCAGTACTTC. Protein product: CASSLAPTGGSGEQYF.